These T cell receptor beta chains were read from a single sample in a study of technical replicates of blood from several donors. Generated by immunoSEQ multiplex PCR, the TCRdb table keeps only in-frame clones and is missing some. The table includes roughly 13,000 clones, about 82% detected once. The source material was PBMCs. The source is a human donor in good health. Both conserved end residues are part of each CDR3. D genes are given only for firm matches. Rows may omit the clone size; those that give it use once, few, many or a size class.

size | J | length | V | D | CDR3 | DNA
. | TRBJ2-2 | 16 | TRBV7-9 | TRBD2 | CASSQQAGVHTGELFF | TGTGCCAGCAGCCAACAAGCGGGAGTACACACCGGGGAGCTGTTTTTT
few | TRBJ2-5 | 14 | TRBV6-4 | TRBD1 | CASSDSETGGPQYF | TGTGCCAGCAGTGACTCCGAGACAGGGGGGCCCCAGTACTTC
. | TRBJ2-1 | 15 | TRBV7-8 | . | CASSQTLRQYNEQFF | TGTGCCAGCAGCCAAACCCTAAGACAGTACAATGAGCAGTTCTTC
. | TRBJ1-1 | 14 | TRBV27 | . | CASSTQGLNTEAFF | TGTGCCAGCAGTACACAGGGCCTGAACACTGAAGCTTTCTTT
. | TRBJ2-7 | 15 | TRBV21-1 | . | CASSFGTSGSYEQYF | TGTGCCAGCAGCTTTGGGACTAGCGGGAGTTACGAGCAGTACTTC
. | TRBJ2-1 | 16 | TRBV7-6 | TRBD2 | CASSLLAGGQYNEQFF | TGTGCCAGCAGCCTTCTAGCGGGAGGTCAATACAATGAGCAGTTCTTC
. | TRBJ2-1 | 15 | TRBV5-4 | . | CASSIDRSSYNEQFF | TGTGCCAGCAGCATTGACAGGAGCTCCTACAATGAGCAGTTCTTC
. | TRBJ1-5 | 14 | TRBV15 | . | CATSGPQGYQPQHF | TGTGCCACCAGCGGTCCACAGGGATATCAGCCCCAGCATTTT
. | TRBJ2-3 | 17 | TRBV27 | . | CASSQGIVAGSTDTQYF | TGTGCCAGCTCTCAAGGGATCGTGGCGGGGAGCACAGATACGCAGTATTTT
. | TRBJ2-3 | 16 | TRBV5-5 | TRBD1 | CASSQRTGMGTDTQYF | TGTGCCAGCAGCCAGAGGACAGGGATGGGCACAGATACGCAGTATTTT
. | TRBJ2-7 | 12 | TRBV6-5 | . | CASSPVGRPQYF | TGTGCCAGCAGTCCCGTAGGCAGGCCGCAGTACTTC
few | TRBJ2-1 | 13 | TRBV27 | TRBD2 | CASSRGTSSEQFF | TGTGCCAGCAGCCGCGGGACTAGCAGTGAGCAGTTCTTC
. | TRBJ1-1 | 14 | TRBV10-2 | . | CASSDGGGSTEAFF | TGCGCCAGCAGTGATGGGGGGGGGAGCACTGAAGCTTTCTTT
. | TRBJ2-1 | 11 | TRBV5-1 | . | CASLPQAEQFF | TGCGCTTCCTTGCCGCAGGCTGAGCAGTTCTTC
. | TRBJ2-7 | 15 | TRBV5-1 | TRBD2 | CASRPGTSGSYEQYF | TGCGCCAGCAGACCCGGGACTAGCGGATCCTACGAGCAGTACTTC
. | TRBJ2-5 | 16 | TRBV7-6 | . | CASSLASPQEGETQYF | TGTGCCAGCAGCTTAGCCTCCCCACAGGAGGGGGAGACCCAGTACTTC
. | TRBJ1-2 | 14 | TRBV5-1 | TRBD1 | CASSSGTGIDGYTF | TGCGCCAGCAGCTCGGGGACAGGGATTGATGGCTACACCTTC
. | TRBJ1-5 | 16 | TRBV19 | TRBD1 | CASSPQQGNQNQPQHF | TGTGCCAGTAGCCCGCAACAGGGGAATCAGAATCAGCCCCAGCATTTT
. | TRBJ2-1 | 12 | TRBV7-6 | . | CASSRNYNEQFF | TGTGCCAGCAGCCGTAACTACAATGAGCAGTTCTTC
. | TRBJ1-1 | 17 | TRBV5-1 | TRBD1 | CASSGYRGRLANTEAFF | TGCGCCAGCAGCGGGTACAGGGGGAGGCTCGCAAACACTGAAGCTTTCTTT
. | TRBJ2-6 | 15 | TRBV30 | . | CAWSVSRVGANVLTF | TGTGCCTGGAGTGTTTCCCGGGTTGGGGCCAACGTCCTGACTTTC